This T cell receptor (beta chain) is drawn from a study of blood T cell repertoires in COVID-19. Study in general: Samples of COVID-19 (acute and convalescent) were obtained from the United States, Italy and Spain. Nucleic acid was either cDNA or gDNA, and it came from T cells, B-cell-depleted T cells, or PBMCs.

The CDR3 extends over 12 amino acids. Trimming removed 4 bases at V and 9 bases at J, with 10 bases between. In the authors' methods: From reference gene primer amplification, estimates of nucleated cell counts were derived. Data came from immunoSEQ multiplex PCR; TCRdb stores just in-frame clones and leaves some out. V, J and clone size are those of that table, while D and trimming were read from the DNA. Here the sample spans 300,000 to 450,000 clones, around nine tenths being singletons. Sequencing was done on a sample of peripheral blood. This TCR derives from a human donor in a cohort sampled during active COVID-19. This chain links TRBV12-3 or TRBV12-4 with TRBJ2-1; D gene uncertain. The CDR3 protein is CASSSGFGEQFF. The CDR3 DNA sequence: TGTGCCAGCAGTTCGGGTTTCGGTGAGCAGTTCTTC.